The clone carrying this T cell receptor beta chain occurred once. This record comes from a study of blood T cell repertoires in COVID-19. Across the whole study: Some COVID-19 samples were acute and others convalescent; all came from the United States, Italy and Spain. T cells, B-cell-depleted T cells, or PBMCs supplied cDNA or gDNA.

The CDR3 totals 16 residues. The germline V gene has CDR1 SGHNT and CDR2 YYREEE (reference sequence). The junction had 9 bases not matched to a gene; V was cut back by 4 bases and J by 5 bases. Authors' analysis steps: Nucleated cell number was recorded as an estimate derived from reference gene primer amplification. The repertoire was sequenced with immunoSEQ multiplex PCR; TCRdb's copy has only in-frame clones and lacks some. The DNA was the basis for D and trimming; V, J and clone size are from that table. In the table there are approximately 250,000 clones, around 83% of which are singletons. Sequencing was performed on peripheral blood. The genes are TRBV5-4 and TRBJ2-1, with 10 nucleotides matching TRBD2. The sequence was collected from a woman between 45 and 65 years old with acute or convalescent COVID-19. The CDR3 DNA reads as TGTGCCAGCAGCGCACCAGGAGCGGGGGGGGACAATGAGCAGTTCTTC. Its protein is CASSAPGAGGDNEQFF.